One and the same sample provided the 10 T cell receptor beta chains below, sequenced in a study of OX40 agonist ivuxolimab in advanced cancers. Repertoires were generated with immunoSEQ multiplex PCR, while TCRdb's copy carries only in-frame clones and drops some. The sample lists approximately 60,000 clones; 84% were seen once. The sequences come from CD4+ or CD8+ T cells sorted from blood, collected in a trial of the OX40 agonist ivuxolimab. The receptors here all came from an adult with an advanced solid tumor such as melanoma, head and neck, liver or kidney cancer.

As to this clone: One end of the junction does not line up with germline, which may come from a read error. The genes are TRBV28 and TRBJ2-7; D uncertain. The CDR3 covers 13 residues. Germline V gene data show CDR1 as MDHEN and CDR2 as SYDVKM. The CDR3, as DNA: TGTGCCACCAGTCAAGCCTTAACCTACGAGCAGTACTTC. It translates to CATSQALTYEQYF.

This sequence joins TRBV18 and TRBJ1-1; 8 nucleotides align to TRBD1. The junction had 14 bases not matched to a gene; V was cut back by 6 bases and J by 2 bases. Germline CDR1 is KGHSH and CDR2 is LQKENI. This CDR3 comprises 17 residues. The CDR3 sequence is CASSRRQPGQVNTEAFF. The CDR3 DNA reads TGTGCCAGCTCTCGACGACAACCGGGACAGGTTAACACTGAAGCTTTCTTT.

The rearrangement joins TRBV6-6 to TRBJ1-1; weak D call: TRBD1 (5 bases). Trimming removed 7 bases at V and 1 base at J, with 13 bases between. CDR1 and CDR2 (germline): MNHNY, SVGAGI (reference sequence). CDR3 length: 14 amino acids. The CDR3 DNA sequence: TGTGCCAGCACCTTAGGGACGGCGAACACTGAAGCTTTCTTT. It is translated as CASTLGTANTEAFF.

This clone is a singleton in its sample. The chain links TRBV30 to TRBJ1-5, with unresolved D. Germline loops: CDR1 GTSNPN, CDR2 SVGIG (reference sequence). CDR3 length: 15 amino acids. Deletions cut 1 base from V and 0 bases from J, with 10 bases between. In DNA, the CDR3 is TGTGCCTGGAGTGCGGGCAGCTATAGCAATCAGCCCCAGCATTTT. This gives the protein CAWSAGSYSNQPQHF.

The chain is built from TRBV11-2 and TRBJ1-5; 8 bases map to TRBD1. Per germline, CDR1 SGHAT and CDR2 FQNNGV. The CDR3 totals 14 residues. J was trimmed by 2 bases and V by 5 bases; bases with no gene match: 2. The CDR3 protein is CASSKGQGNQPQHF. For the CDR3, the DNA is TGTGCCAGCAGCAAGGGACAGGGCAATCAGCCCCAGCATTTT.

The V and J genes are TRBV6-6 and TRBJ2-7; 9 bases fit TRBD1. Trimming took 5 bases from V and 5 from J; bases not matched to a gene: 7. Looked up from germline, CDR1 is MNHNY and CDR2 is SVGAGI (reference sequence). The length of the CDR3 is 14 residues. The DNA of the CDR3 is TGTGCCAGCAGTAGGGACAGGGCGACTGACGAGCAGTACTTC. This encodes CASSRDRATDEQYF.

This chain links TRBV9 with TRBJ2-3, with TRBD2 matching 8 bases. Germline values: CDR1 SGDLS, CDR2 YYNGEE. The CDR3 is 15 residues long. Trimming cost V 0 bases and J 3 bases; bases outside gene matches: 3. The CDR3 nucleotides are TGTGCCAGCAGCGTAGTAAGCGGGAGAACAGATACGCAGTATTTT. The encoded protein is CASSVVSGRTDTQYF.

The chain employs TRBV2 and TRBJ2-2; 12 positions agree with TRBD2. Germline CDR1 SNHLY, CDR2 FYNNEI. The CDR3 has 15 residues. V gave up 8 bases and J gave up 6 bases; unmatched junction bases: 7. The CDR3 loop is CASEASGGVAGELFF. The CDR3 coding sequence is TGTGCCAGCGAAGCTAGCGGGGGGGTGGCCGGGGAGCTGTTTTTT.

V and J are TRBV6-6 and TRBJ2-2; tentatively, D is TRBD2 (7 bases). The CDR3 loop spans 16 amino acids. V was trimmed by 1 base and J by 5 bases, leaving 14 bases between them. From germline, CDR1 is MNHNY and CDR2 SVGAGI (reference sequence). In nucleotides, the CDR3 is TGTGCCAGCAGTTACTTCGGGGGGCCGGGGACCGGGGAGCTGTTTTTT. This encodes CASSYFGGPGTGELFF.

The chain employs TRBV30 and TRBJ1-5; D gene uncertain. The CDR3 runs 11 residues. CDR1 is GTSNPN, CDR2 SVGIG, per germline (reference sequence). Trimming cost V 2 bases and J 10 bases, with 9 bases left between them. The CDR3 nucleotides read TGTGCCTGGAGTCTCAGCGGACCCCAGCATTTT. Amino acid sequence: CAWSLSGPQHF.